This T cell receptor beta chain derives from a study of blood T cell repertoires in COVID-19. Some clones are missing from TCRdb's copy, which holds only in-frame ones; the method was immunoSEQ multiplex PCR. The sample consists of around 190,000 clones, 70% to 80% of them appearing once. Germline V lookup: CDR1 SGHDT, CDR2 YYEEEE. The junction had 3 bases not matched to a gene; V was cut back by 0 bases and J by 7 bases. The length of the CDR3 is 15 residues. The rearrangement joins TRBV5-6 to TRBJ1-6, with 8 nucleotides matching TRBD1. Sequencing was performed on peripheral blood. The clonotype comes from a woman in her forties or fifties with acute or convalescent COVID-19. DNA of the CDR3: TGTGCCAGCAGCTTGGTAGGGACAGGAAATTCACCCCTCCACTTT. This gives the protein CASSLVGTGNSPLHF.